This T cell receptor beta chain was captured in a study of blood T cell repertoires in COVID-19. Whole-study context: COVID-19 samples collected from the United States, Italy and Spain covered acute and convalescent phases.

Germline V gene lookup returns CDR1 MDHEN and CDR2 SYDVKM. The germline V and J ends were trimmed by 2 bases and 2 bases, with 10 bases remaining between them. The CDR3 totals 14 residues. Repertoires were generated with immunoSEQ multiplex PCR, while TCRdb's copy carries only in-frame clones and drops some. The sample lists about 24,000 clones; roughly 72% were seen once. This clone occurred once. This sequence originates from a woman aged 80 or over with acute or convalescent COVID-19. This sequence joins TRBV28 and TRBJ2-7; weak D call: TRBD2 (5 bases). The sample taken for sequencing was peripheral blood. CDR3 sequence reads: CASSLSGETYEQYF. DNA for the CDR3: TGTGCCAGCAGTTTAAGTGGGGAGACCTACGAGCAGTACTTC.